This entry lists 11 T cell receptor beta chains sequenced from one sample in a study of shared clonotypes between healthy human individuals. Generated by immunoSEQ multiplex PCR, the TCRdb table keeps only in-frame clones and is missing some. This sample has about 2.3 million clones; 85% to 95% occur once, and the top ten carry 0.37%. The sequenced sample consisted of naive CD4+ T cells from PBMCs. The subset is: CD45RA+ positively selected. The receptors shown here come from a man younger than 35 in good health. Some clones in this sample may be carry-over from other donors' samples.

The CDR3 region has the DNA TGCGCCAGCAGCCCCACTATGGGCGGGAGCTCCTACAATGAGCAGTTCTTC. Its translation: CASSPTMGGSSYNEQFF. The chain has TRBV5-1 and TRBJ2-1; 7 nucleotides line up with TRBD2. This CDR3 is built from 17 residues. CDR1 is SGHRS and CDR2 is YFSETQ in the germline V gene. V was clipped by 4 bases and J by 0 bases; unmatched bases: 10.

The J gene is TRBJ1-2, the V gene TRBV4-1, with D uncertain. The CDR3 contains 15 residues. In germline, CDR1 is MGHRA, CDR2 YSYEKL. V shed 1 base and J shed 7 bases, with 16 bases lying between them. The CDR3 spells CASSQGVRTSGGYTF. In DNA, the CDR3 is TGCGCCAGCAGCCAAGGGGTTAGGACGTCCGGTGGCTACACCTTC.

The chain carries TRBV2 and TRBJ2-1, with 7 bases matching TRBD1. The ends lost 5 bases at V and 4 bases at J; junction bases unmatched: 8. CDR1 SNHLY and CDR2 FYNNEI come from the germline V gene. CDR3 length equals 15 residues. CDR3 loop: CASSPARTGYNEQFF. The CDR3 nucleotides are TGTGCCAGCAGTCCAGCACGGACAGGTTACAATGAGCAGTTCTTC.

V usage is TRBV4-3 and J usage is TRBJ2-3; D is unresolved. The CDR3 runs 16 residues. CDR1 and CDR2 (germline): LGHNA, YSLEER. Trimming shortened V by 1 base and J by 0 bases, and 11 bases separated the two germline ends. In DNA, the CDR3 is TGCGCCAGCAGCCAAGCGATGAGGCAAAGCACAGATACGCAGTATTTT. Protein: CASSQAMRQSTDTQYF.

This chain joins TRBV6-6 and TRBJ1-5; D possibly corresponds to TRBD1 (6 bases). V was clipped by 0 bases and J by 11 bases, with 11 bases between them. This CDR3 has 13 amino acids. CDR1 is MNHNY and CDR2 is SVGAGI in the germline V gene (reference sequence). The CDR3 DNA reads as TGTGCCAGCAGTTACTCGAACAGGGAAGCCCAGCATTTT. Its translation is CASSYSNREAQHF.

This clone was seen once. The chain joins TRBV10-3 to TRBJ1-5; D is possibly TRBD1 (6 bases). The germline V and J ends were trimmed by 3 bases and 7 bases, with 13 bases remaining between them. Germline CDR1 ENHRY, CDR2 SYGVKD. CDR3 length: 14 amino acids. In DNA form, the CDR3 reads TGTGCCATCAGTGACCCCAGGGGCGGACAGCCCCAGCATTTT. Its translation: CAISDPRGGQPQHF.

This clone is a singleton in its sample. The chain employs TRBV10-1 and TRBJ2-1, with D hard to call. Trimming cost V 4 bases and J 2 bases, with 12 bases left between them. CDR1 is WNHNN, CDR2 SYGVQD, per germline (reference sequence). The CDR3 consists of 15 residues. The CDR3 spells CASSGPPATYNEQFF. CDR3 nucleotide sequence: TGCGCCAGCAGTGGGCCCCCAGCCACCTACAATGAGCAGTTCTTC.

CDR3 coding DNA: TGTGCCAGCAGCCTGACGCAAACAGGGGACGGTCCAGATACGCAGTATTTT. The encoded protein is CASSLTQTGDGPDTQYF. The chain joins TRBV27 to TRBJ2-3, with 7 bases aligning to TRBD1. CDR3 size: 17 residues. The V gene end was trimmed by 6 bases and the J gene end by 4 bases; junction bases not matched to a gene: 16. The V gene's germline CDR1 is MNHEY and CDR2 SMNVEV (reference sequence).

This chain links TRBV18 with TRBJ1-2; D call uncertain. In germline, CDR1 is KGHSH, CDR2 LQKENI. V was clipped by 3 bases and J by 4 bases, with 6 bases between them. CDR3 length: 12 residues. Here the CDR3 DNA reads TGTGCCAGCTCACCCGGGGTCTATGGCTACACCTTC. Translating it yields CASSPGVYGYTF.

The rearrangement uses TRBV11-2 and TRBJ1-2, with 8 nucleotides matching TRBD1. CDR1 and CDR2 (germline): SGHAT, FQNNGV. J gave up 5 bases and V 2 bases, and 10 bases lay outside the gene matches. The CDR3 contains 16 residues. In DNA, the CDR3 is TGTGCCAGCAGCTTAAAGGGACAGGACTTACCATATGGCTACACCTTC. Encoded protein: CASSLKGQDLPYGYTF.

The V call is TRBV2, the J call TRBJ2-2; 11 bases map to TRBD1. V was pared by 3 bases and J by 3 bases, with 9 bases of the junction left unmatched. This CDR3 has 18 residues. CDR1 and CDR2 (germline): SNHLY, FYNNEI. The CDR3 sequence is CASSEGLGTGGDTGELFF. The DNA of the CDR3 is TGTGCCAGCAGTGAGGGGCTAGGGACAGGGGGTGACACCGGGGAGCTGTTTTTT.